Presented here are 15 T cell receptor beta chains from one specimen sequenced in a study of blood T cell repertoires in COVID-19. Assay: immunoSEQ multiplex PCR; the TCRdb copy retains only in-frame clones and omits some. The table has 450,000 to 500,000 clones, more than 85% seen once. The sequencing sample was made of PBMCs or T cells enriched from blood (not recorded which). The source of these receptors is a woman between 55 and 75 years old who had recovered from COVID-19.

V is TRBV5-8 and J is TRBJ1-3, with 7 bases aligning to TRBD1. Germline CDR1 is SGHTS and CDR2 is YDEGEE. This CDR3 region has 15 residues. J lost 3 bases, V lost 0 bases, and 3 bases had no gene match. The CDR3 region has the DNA TGTGCCAGCAGCTTGGAGGGGGCCGGTGGAAACACCATATATTTT. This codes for CASSLEGAGGNTIYF. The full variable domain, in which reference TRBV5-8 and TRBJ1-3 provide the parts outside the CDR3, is EAGVTQSPTHLIKTRGQQATLRCSPISGHTSVYWYQQALGLGLQFLLWYDEGEERNRGNFPPRFSGRQFPNYSSELNVNALELEDSALYLCASSLEGAGGNTIYFGEGSWLTVV.

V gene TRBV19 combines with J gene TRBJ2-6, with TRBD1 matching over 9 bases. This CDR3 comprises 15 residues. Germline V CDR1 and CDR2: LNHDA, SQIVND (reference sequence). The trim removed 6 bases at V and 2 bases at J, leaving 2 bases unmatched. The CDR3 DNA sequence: TGTGCCAGTAGGGACAGGGGAACTGGGGCCAACGTCCTGACTTTC. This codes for CASRDRGTGANVLTF.

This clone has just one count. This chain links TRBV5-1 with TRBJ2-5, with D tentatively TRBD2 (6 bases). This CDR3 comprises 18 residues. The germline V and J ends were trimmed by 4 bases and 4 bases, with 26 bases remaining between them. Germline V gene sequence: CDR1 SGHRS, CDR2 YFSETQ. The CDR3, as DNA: TGCGCCAGCAGCCCAGGGAGGCAGGCCCCACCGTCCATAGAGACCCAGTACTTC. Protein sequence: CASSPGRQAPPSIETQYF.

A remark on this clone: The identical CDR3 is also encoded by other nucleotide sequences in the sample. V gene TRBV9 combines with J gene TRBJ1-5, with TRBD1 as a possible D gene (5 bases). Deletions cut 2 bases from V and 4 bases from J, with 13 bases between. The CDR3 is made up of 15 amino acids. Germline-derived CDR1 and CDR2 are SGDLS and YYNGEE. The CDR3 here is CASSVGTGGNQPQHF. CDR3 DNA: TGTGCCAGCAGCGTGGGGACGGGGGGAAATCAGCCCCAGCATTTT.

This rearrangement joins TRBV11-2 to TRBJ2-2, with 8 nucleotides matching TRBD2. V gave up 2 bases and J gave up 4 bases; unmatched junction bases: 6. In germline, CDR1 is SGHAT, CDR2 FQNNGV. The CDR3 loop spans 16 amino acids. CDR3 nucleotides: TGTGCCAGCAGCTTAATATCCGGGACTAGCACCGGGGAGCTGTTTTTT. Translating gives CASSLISGTSTGELFF.

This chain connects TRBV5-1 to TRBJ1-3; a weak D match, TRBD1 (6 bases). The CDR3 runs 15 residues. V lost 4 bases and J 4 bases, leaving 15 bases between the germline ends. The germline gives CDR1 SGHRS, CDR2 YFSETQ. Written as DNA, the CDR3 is TGCGCCAGCAGCCCGGCCGGGACACCCGGAAACACCATATATTTT. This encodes CASSPAGTPGNTIYF.

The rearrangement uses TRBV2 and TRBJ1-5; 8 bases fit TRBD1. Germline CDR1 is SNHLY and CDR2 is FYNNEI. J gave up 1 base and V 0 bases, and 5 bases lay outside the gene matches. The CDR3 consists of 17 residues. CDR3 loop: CASSEARTGRSNQPQHF. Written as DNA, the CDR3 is TGTGCCAGCAGTGAAGCGCGGACAGGGAGGAGCAATCAGCCCCAGCATTTT.

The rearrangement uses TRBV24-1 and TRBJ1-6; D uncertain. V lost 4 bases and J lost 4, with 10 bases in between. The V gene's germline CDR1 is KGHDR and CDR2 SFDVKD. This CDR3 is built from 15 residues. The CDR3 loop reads CATSEGSGYNSPLHF. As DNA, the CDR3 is TGTGCCACCAGTGAAGGATCGGGGTATAATTCACCCCTCCACTTT.

Written as DNA, the CDR3 is TGTGCCAGTAGTATAGCCGGGACAGCGAAATATAAAAACTATGGCTACACCTTC. Amino acid sequence: CASSIAGTAKYKNYGYTF. The rearrangement uses TRBV19 and TRBJ1-2, with TRBD1 identical over 7 bases. CDR1 is LNHDA, CDR2 SQIVND, per germline (reference sequence). Trimming removed 1 base from V and 2 bases from J; junction bases left unmatched: 13. The CDR3 is 18 residues long.

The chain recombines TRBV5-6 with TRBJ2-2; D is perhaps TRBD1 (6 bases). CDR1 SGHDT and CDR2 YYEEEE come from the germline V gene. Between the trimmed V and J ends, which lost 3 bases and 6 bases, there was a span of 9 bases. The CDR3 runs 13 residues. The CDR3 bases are TGTGCCAGCAGCTGGTCAGGGGCCGGGGAGCTGTTTTTT. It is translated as CASSWSGAGELFF.

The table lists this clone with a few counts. The CDR3 is CASSAGGRAGTGDTIYF. The CDR3 DNA reads TGTGCCAGTAGTGCCGGAGGGCGGGCAGGGACAGGGGACACCATATATTTT. The chain carries TRBV19 and TRBJ1-3, with 10 bases matching TRBD1. Germline CDR1 reads LNHDA; CDR2 reads SQIVND (reference sequence). The CDR3 covers 17 residues. The J segment lost 8 bases and the V segment lost 5 bases, leaving 15 bases of the junction unmatched.

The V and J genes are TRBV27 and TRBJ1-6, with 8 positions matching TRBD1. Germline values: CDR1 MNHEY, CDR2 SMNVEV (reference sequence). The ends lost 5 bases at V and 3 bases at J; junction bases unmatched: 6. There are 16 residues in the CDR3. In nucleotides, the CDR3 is TGTGCCAGCAGTCCGTGGACAGGGAACTATAATTCACCCCTCCACTTT. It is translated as CASSPWTGNYNSPLHF.

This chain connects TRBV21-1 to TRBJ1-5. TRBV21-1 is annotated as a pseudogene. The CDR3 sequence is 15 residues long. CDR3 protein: CASSSPCPGGRAQHF. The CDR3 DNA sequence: TGTGCCAGCAGCTCTCCTTGCCCGGGGGGCAGGGCCCAGCATTTT.

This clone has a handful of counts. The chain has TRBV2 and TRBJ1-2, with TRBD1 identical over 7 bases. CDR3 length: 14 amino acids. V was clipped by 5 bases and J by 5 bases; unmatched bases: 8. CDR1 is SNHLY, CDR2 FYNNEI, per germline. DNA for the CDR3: TGTGCCAGCAGTCGACAGGGCGAGGGGTATGGCTACACCTTC. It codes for CASSRQGEGYGYTF.

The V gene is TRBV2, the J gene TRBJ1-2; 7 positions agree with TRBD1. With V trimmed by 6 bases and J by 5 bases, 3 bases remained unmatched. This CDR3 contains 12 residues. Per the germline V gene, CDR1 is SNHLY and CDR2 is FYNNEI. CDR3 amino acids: CASSAGQYGYTF. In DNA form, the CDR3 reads TGTGCCAGCAGCGCGGGACAGTATGGCTACACCTTC.